The 12 T cell receptor beta chains reported below all come from one sample, sequenced in a study of cytomegalovirus exposure and HLA in healthy donors. Only in-frame clones appear in the TCRdb table, and some are missing; sequencing was by immunoSEQ multiplex PCR. The table has around 250,000 clones, about 90% seen once; the top ten hold less than 0.4%. The specimen sequenced was PBMCs. These receptors were taken from a woman aged 18-29 years in good health and CMV-seronegative.

The chain links TRBV7-6 to TRBJ1-4, with D possibly TRBD1 on 5 matching bases. Germline-derived CDR1 and CDR2 are SGHVS and FNYEAQ. The CDR3 has 14 amino acids. Trimming took off 5 bases at V and 4 bases at J, with 11 bases between the two ends. The CDR3 DNA reads as TGTGCCAGCAGCAAGACAGAACTTAATGAAAAACTGTTTTTT. Residues: CASSKTELNEKLFF.

This sequence joins TRBV11-2 and TRBJ2-7; 12 bases agree with TRBD2. CDR1 is SGHAT and CDR2 is FQNNGV in the germline V gene. CDR3 length: 15 residues. The V and J ends lost 6 bases and 4 bases, in that order; junction bases with no gene match: 7. The DNA for the CDR3 is TGTGCCAGCAGATCACTAGCGGGGGGTATTTACGAGCAGTACTTC. Residues: CASRSLAGGIYEQYF. The complete variable domain, with remaining parts taken from reference TRBV11-2 and TRBJ2-7, reads EAGVAQSPRYKIIEKRQSVAFWCNPISGHATLYWYQQILGQGPKLLIQFQNNGVVDDSQLPKDRFSAERLKGVDSTLKIQPAKLEDSAVYLCASRSLAGGIYEQYFGPGTRLTVT.

J is TRBJ2-7 and V is TRBV2; a weak D match, TRBD2 (5 bases). The V end lost 8 bases, the J end lost 2 bases, and 28 bases lay between the germline ends. This CDR3 has 18 amino acids. Germline V gene data show CDR1 as SNHLY and CDR2 as FYNNEI. In DNA, the CDR3 is TGTGCCAGCGAGGGATCATTGCTCGGTGACGAAAACCCCTACGAGCAGTACGTC. Translation: CASEGSLLGDENPYEQYV.

This chain joins TRBV4-3 and TRBJ1-6; TRBD1 matches at 7 bases. From germline, CDR1 is LGHNA and CDR2 YSLEER. This CDR3 region has 16 residues. With 0 bases clipped from V and 9 bases from J, the junction kept 8 bases outside the gene matches. The CDR3 region has the DNA TGCGCCAGCAGCCAAGATCGGGCCAGGGGGGTTTCACCCCTCCACTTT. Its protein product is CASSQDRARGVSPLHF.

V gene TRBV4-1 combines with J gene TRBJ2-2, with D unclear. CDR3 length: 15 residues. Germline V CDR1 and CDR2: MGHRA, YSYEKL. V lost 1 base to trimming and J lost 1 base, with 7 bases between them. CDR3 loop: CASSQVYQNTGELFF. The CDR3 bases are TGCGCCAGCAGCCAAGTCTACCAGAACACCGGGGAGCTGTTTTTT.

In DNA, the CDR3 is TGTGCCCCCCGTCCCTATGGGGCGAACACTGAAGCTTTCTTT. This translates into CAPRPYGANTEAFF. This sequence joins TRBV2 and TRBJ1-1, with D maybe TRBD1 (5 bases). Trimming removed 11 bases at V and 1 base at J, with 17 bases between. This CDR3 has 14 residues. CDR1 and CDR2 from the germline V gene are SNHLY and FYNNEI.

As to this clone: The germline gene is not matched at one end of the junction; a read error may be the cause. The genes are TRBV7-7 and TRBJ2-1; no firm D call. The CDR3 consists of 14 residues. CDR1 is SSHAT, CDR2 FNYEAQ, per germline (reference sequence). CDR3 in DNA: TGTGCTAGCAGCTTAGCTTCTAGTAACTATGAGCAGTTCTTC. Its translation: CASSLASSNYEQFF.

The CDR3 coding sequence is TGCGCCAGCAGCTCCGGGACTGATTATTTGGTCTCTGGAAACACCATATATTTT. Its translation is CASSSGTDYLVSGNTIYF. V and J are TRBV5-1 and TRBJ1-3; TRBD1 is a possible D gene (5 bases). CDR1 and CDR2 (germline): SGHRS, YFSETQ. Trimming cost V 3 bases and J 0 bases, with 19 bases left between them. The CDR3 runs 18 residues.

The sample holds one count of this clone. J is TRBJ2-2 and V is TRBV11-2; D is unresolved. The CDR3 length is 17 residues. Trimming pared 0 bases from V and 3 bases from J, leaving 14 bases between. CDR1 and CDR2 from the germline V gene are SGHAT and FQNNGV. Here the CDR3 reads CASSLDPPQIDTGELFF. CDR3 in DNA: TGTGCCAGCAGCTTAGATCCTCCACAGATAGACACCGGGGAGCTGTTTTTT. The variable domain in full, with the rest retrieved from reference TRBV11-2 and TRBJ2-2, is EAGVAQSPRYKIIEKRQSVAFWCNPISGHATLYWYQQILGQGPKLLIQFQNNGVVDDSQLPKDRFSAERLKGVDSTLKIQPAKLEDSAVYLCASSLDPPQIDTGELFFGEGSRLTVL.

CDR3 region: CAIRQGADYEQYV. CDR3 bases: TGTGCCATCAGACAGGGGGCTGACTACGAGCAGTACGTC. This chain links TRBV10-3 with TRBJ2-7; 9 nucleotides match TRBD1. CDR3 length: 13 amino acids. J gave up 3 bases and V 6 bases, and 3 bases lay outside the gene matches. Germline CDR1 and CDR2: ENHRY and SYGVKD.

The chain links TRBV5-1 to TRBJ1-4, with unresolved D. Per the germline V gene, CDR1 is SGHRS and CDR2 is YFSETQ. This CDR3 is 14 amino acids long. V lost 0 bases and J 4 bases, leaving 7 bases between the germline ends. The CDR3 DNA follows: TGCGCCAGCAGCTTGGGGAGCTTTAATGAAAAACTGTTTTTT. Its protein product is CASSLGSFNEKLFF.

The rearrangement links TRBV19 to TRBJ2-6; TRBD1 matches 8 bases. The V segment lost 4 bases and the J segment 2 bases; nucleotides outside the gene matches: 4. CDR1 LNHDA and CDR2 SQIVND come from the germline V gene (reference sequence). The length of the CDR3 is 16 residues. CDR3 DNA: TGTGCCAGTAGTAAGGCGACAGGGGCTGGGGCCAACGTCCTGACTTTC. It specifies CASSKATGAGANVLTF.